These T cell receptor beta chains were read from a single sample in a study of cytomegalovirus exposure and HLA in healthy donors. Measured with immunoSEQ multiplex PCR; TCRdb has only the in-frame clones, and not every one. The listing records about 64,000 clones. Sequencing input: PBMCs. The origin of the receptors is a woman aged 18-30 years in good health and CMV-seronegative. Both conserved end residues are trimmed from each CDR3.

J	V	CDR3
TRBJ1-1	TRBV6-5	ASSWGTGGTEAF
TRBJ2-7	TRBV7-9	ASGTDRPNYEQY
TRBJ2-7	TRBV18	ASSLTNTYEQY
TRBJ2-2	TRBV11-3	ASTKGQGDTGELF
TRBJ2-7	TRBV2	AGGQGPYEQY
TRBJ1-2	TRBV14	ASSQDLRGTDGYT
TRBJ2-7	TRBV18	ASSSREGSYEQY
TRBJ2-1	TRBV6-1	ASRFTSGGAYEQF
TRBJ2-2	TRBV7-7	ASSLDTHTGELF
TRBJ2-1	TRBV5-1	ASNQGQGIWQF
TRBJ1-2	TRBV6-5	ASSYDPGAGIYGYT
TRBJ2-1	TRBV6-6	ASSSGDLAIGDEQF
TRBJ2-5	TRBV5-1	ATPISSLRAQY
TRBJ1-1	TRBV6-1	ASSIGQGTEAF
TRBJ2-7	TRBV19	ASSIPPTSGSPYEQY
TRBJ1-2	TRBV6-5	ASSTGTGGLYGYT
TRBJ1-2	TRBV11-2	ASSPWGGANYGYT
TRBJ1-2	TRBV4-1	ASSQDPQVVYGYT
TRBJ1-2	TRBV25-1	ASRAPGTGLYGYT
TRBJ2-7	TRBV6-1	ATLGPGPYEQY
TRBJ2-7	TRBV2	ASMGTSFSYEQY
TRBJ1-2	TRBV28	ASSSGQVYGYT
TRBJ2-5	TRBV13	ASSAGLAGHLQETQY
TRBJ2-1	TRBV27	ASKKQGNEQF
TRBJ1-2	TRBV19	ASSIGFDREYYGYT
TRBJ2-7	TRBV5-1	ASSSIPSTGQDPYEQY
TRBJ2-3	TRBV30	AWSWTGGTDTQY
TRBJ2-5	TRBV5-1	ASIIPGKKKETQY